This T cell receptor beta chain stems from a study of cytomegalovirus exposure and HLA in healthy donors. CDR1 and CDR2 (germline): LNHDA, SQIVND (reference sequence). CDR3 length: 14 residues. Trimming cost V 4 bases and J 1 base, with 10 bases left between them. Amplification used 60 Vbeta primers and 13 Jbeta primers. As processed by the authors: It was a later analysis that counted about 80 million unique TCR beta chains, of which some 10 million were shared. The assay was immunoSEQ multiplex PCR, and TCRdb's table has in-frame clones only and misses some. V and J calls and clone size come straight from that table; D and trimming were deduced from the DNA. Among 150,000 to 250,000 clones listed, 70% to 80% were seen once.

Material for sequencing was PBMCs. The receptor comes from a woman aged 30 to 39 in good health and CMV-seropositive. This chain links TRBV19 with TRBJ1-2, with D possibly matching TRBD1 (6 bases). This chain's CDR3 is CASSTNRVNYGYTF. CDR3 nucleotide sequence: TGTGCCAGTAGTACCAACAGGGTTAACTATGGCTACACCTTC.